This TCR beta chain comes out of a study of technical replicates of blood from several donors. Assay: immunoSEQ multiplex PCR; the TCRdb copy retains only in-frame clones and omits some. This table holds more than 70,000 clones, 93% found once. The sequencing sample was made of T cells isolated from PBMCs. This receptor was identified in a human donor in good health.

The CDR3 sequence: CASSLAMGGADTQYF. The CDR3 region has the DNA TGTGCCAGCAGCTTAGCTATGGGAGGAGCGGATACGCAGTATTTT. The rearrangement uses TRBV11-2 and TRBJ2-3, with D tentatively TRBD2 (6 bases). In germline, CDR1 is SGHAT, CDR2 FQNNGV. V was pared by 1 base and J by 6 bases, with 14 bases between. The CDR3 runs to 15 residues.